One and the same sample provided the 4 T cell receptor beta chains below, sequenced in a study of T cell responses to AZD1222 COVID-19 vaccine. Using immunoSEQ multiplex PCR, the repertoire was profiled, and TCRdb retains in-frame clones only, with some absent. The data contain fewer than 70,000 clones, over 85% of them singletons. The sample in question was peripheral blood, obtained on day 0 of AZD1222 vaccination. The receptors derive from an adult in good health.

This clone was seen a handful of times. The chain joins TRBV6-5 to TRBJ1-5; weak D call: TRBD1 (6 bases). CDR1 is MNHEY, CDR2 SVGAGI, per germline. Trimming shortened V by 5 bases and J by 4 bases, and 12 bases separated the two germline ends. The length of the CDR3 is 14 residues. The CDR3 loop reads CASSTTGINQPQHF. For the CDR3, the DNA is TGTGCCAGCAGTACTACAGGGATAAATCAGCCCCAGCATTTT.

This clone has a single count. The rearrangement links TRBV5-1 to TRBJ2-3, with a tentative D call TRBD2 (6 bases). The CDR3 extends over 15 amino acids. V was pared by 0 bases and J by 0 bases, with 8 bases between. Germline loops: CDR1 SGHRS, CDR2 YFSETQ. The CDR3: CASSLDAGSTDTQYF. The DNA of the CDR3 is TGCGCCAGCAGCTTGGATGCGGGGAGCACAGATACGCAGTATTTT.

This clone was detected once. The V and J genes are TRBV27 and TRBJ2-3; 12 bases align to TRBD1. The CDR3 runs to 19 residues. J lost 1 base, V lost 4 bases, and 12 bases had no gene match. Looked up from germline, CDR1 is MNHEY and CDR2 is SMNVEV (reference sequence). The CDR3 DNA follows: TGTGCCAGCAGTTCAATGCCTGGGACAGGGGGCGCCGGCACAGATACGCAGTATTTT. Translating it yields CASSSMPGTGGAGTDTQYF.

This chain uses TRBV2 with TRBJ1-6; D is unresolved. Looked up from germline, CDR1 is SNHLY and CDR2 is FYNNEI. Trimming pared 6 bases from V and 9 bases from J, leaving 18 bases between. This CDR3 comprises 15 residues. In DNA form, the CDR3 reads TGTGCCAGCAGCGGAGCCAGGAATTTTCGTTCACCCCTCCACTTT. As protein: CASSGARNFRSPLHF.